Listed here are 24 T cell receptor beta chains from one sample, sequenced in a study of shared clonotypes between healthy human individuals. Sequenced by immunoSEQ multiplex PCR; TCRdb stores in-frame clones only, minus some. The sample has about 2 million clones; 85% to 95% are singletons. The sequenced sample consisted of naive CD4+ T cells sorted from blood. Subset of the sample: CD45RA+ positively selected. The receptors were sampled from a young man in good health.

The chain recombines TRBV7-9 with TRBJ1-1; TRBD1 aligns across 7 bases. The CDR3 loop spans 15 amino acids. V lost 4 bases and J lost 7; bases outside the gene matches: 12. Germline CDR1 SEHNR, CDR2 FQNEAQ (reference sequence). The chain's CDR3 is CASSSYRDREHEAFF. The DNA of the CDR3 is TGTGCCAGCAGCTCTTACCGGGACAGAGAACATGAAGCTTTCTTT.

On this clone itself: At the DNA level, this CDR3 is encoded by other sequences in the same sample as well. CDR3 sequence: CASSPRGYQETQYF. DNA of the CDR3: TGTGCCAGCTCACCACGGGGGTACCAAGAGACCCAGTACTTC. The rearrangement links TRBV18 to TRBJ2-5; D possibly matches TRBD1 or TRBD2 (5 bases each). The germline V gene encodes CDR1 KGHSH and CDR2 LQKENI. The CDR3 covers 14 residues. V was pared by 1 base and J by 0 bases, with 6 bases between.

This clone was seen just once. Just one base apart from a much larger clone, this may be a read error. The V and J genes are TRBV11-2 and TRBJ1-2, with D unresolved. V lost 0 bases and J lost 3, with 2 bases in between. Germline CDR1 SGHAT, CDR2 FQNNGV. The CDR3 is 12 residues long. The CDR3 loop reads CASSLEDYGYTF. DNA of the CDR3: TGTGCCAGCAGCTTAGAGGACTATGGCTACACCTTC.

Points on this clone: Other DNA sequences of this sample code for an identical CDR3. This chain joins TRBV18 and TRBJ2-5; no clear D gene. CDR1 is KGHSH, CDR2 LQKENI, per germline. The V gene lost 3 bases and the J gene lost 2 bases, with 7 bases spanning the gap. The length of the CDR3 is 13 residues. The CDR3 here is CASSPGTQETQYF. The CDR3 DNA reads TGTGCCAGCTCACCGGGAACTCAAGAGACCCAGTACTTC.

The chain recombines TRBV30 with TRBJ1-1; D is unresolved. V was trimmed by 3 bases and J by 10 bases, leaving 15 bases between them. Germline lookup yields CDR1 GTSNPN and CDR2 SVGIG (reference sequence). CDR3 length equals 12 residues. This chain's CDR3 is CAWRGFRHGAFF. Here the CDR3 DNA reads TGTGCCTGGAGAGGGTTCCGCCATGGAGCTTTCTTT.

In its sample, this clone was seen once. The chain uses TRBV6-5 and TRBJ1-1, with 8 bases lining up with TRBD1. Losses at the gene ends were 5 bases for V and 0 bases for J; bases not matched to a gene: 5. Germline CDR1 and CDR2: MNHEY and SVGAGI. The CDR3 runs 15 residues. DNA for the CDR3: TGTGCCAGCAGTAAGACAGGGGCCCTGAACACTGAAGCTTTCTTT. Translation gives CASSKTGALNTEAFF.

V usage is TRBV5-5 and J usage is TRBJ2-5, with 8 bases lining up with TRBD1. The CDR3 is 15 amino acids. Germline V gene lookup returns CDR1 SGHKS and CDR2 YYEKEE (reference sequence). V was pared by 3 bases and J by 5 bases, with 9 bases of the junction left unmatched. CDR3 nucleotide sequence: TGTGCCAGCAGCTGGGGACAGGCTGGTTGGGAGACCCAGTACTTC. The encoded protein is CASSWGQAGWETQYF.

V and J are TRBV6-5 and TRBJ1-4, with 7 bases that match TRBD1. With 2 bases clipped from V and 5 bases from J, the junction kept 8 bases outside the gene matches. CDR3 size: 16 residues. CDR1 is MNHEY and CDR2 is SVGAGI in the germline V gene. The CDR3 reads CASSYLDGTVNEKLFF. CDR3 nucleotide sequence: TGTGCCAGCAGTTACCTGGACGGGACAGTAAATGAAAAACTGTTTTTT.

The rearrangement links TRBV6-6 to TRBJ1-1; maybe TRBD1 (5 bases). Germline loops: CDR1 MNHNY, CDR2 SVGAGI (reference sequence). This CDR3 is 16 amino acids long. The V and J ends lost 4 bases and 8 bases respectively, with 23 bases between them. This CDR3 reads CASSLPGIRTPGEAFF. CDR3 in DNA: TGTGCCAGCAGTTTGCCAGGGATCAGGACCCCCGGCGAAGCTTTCTTT.

This clone has only one observation. This chain joins TRBV18 and TRBJ1-4; D gene ambiguous. The V gene's germline CDR1 is KGHSH and CDR2 LQKENI. V dropped 6 bases and J dropped 5 bases, with 10 bases sitting between them. The CDR3 covers 13 residues. CDR3 region: CASSPQTNEKLFF. The CDR3 region has the DNA TGTGCCAGCTCCCCTCAGACAAATGAAAAACTGTTTTTT. The entire variable domain, with the rest obtained from reference TRBV18 and TRBJ1-4, is as follows: NAGVMQNPRHLVRRRGQEARLRCSPMKGHSHVYWYRQLPEEGLKFMVYLQKENIIDESGMPKERFSAEFPKEGPSILRIQQVVRGDSAAYFCASSPQTNEKLFFGSGTQLSVL.

This rearrangement joins TRBV29-1 to TRBJ2-1; D remains ambiguous. CDR1 SQVTM and CDR2 ANQGSEA come from the germline V gene. Trimming removed 6 bases from V and 0 bases from J, with 18 bases in between. The CDR3 consists of 16 residues. This CDR3 reads CSVVRPEKSSYNEQFF. In DNA form, the CDR3 reads TGCAGCGTCGTTCGCCCGGAGAAAAGCTCCTACAATGAGCAGTTCTTC.

This chain connects TRBV30 to TRBJ1-4; 9 bases align to TRBD1. Germline CDR1 and CDR2: GTSNPN and SVGIG (reference sequence). The V segment lost 0 bases and the J segment 4 bases; nucleotides outside the gene matches: 9. The CDR3 is made up of 17 amino acids. CDR3 protein: CAWSVLAGTGSNEKLFF. The CDR3 nucleotides read TGTGCCTGGAGTGTACTAGCCGGGACAGGGAGTAATGAAAAACTGTTTTTT.

About this clone itself: This sample also contains other DNA sequences that code for the same CDR3. V gene TRBV10-3 combines with J gene TRBJ1-1; D may be TRBD1 (6 bases). The V gene lost 0 bases and the J gene lost 4 bases, with 9 bases spanning the gap. Germline values: CDR1 ENHRY, CDR2 SYGVKD. This CDR3 has 14 residues. CDR3 DNA sequence: TGTGCCATCAGTGAGTCCGGCAGGGGCACTGAAGCTTTCTTT. Its translation is CAISESGRGTEAFF.

V usage is TRBV28 and J usage is TRBJ2-7, with D hard to call. The CDR3 has 14 residues. The germline V gene encodes CDR1 MDHEN and CDR2 SYDVKM. V was shortened by 6 bases and J by 0 bases, with 12 bases between the two germline ends. CDR3 sequence (DNA): TGTGCCAGCAGCCCCGTTAGCTTCTCCTACGAGCAGTACTTC. Translating it yields CASSPVSFSYEQYF. Complete variable domain (other parts from reference TRBV28 and TRBJ2-7): DVKVTQSSRYLVKRTGEKVFLECVQDMDHENMFWYRQDPGLGLRLIYFSYDVKMKEKGDIPEGYSVSREKKERFSLILESASTNQTSMYLCASSPVSFSYEQYFGPGTRLTVT.

Only one count was recorded for this clone. The rearrangement joins TRBV6-1 to TRBJ1-3; 9 nucleotides agree with TRBD1. V gave up 8 bases and J gave up 6 bases; unmatched junction bases: 11. The germline gives CDR1 MNHNS, CDR2 SASEGT. This CDR3 is built from 15 residues. CDR3 DNA: TGTGCCAGCTTCCCTACAGGGGGCAAAGTAAACACCATATATTTT. It codes for CASFPTGGKVNTIYF.

This chain links TRBV9 with TRBJ2-3; TRBD1 agrees at 7 bases. The CDR3 covers 13 residues. Germline V lookup: CDR1 SGDLS, CDR2 YYNGEE. Trimming cost V 4 bases and J 4 bases; bases outside gene matches: 3. DNA for the CDR3: TGTGCCAGCAGCCTAGGGACAGCAGATACGCAGTATTTT. It translates to CASSLGTADTQYF.

This chain joins TRBV19 and TRBJ2-5, with D possibly matching TRBD2 (5 bases). CDR1 is LNHDA, CDR2 SQIVND, per germline (reference sequence). Trimming left V 6 bases short and J 5 bases short, with 13 bases between. The CDR3 has 13 amino acids. This CDR3 is CASSPGEGETQYF. Here the CDR3 DNA reads TGTGCCAGTAGCCCAGGAGAGGGTGAGACCCAGTACTTC.

This clone was seen a handful of times. The V call is TRBV5-1, the J call TRBJ1-5, with D uncertain. V lost 4 bases and J 3 bases, leaving 11 bases between the germline ends. This CDR3 is 14 amino acids long. CDR1 and CDR2 from the germline V gene are SGHRS and YFSETQ. The CDR3 reads CASSADALNQPQHF. The CDR3 DNA sequence: TGCGCCAGCAGCGCGGACGCACTCAATCAGCCCCAGCATTTT.

The chain combines TRBV4-3 with TRBJ1-2, with TRBD1 matching over 9 bases. The CDR3 loop spans 15 amino acids. The V segment lost 3 bases and the J segment 1 base; nucleotides outside the gene matches: 3. The germline V gene encodes CDR1 LGHNA and CDR2 YSLEER. The CDR3 DNA follows: TGCGCCAGCAGCCAGGACAGGGGTCTTAACTATGGCTACACCTTC. Encoded protein: CASSQDRGLNYGYTF.

The chain links TRBV7-2 to TRBJ2-7; no firm D call. The CDR3 runs to 14 residues. Germline V lookup: CDR1 SGHTA, CDR2 FQGNSA. V was pared by 4 bases and J by 2 bases, with 12 bases between. The CDR3 region is CASSSHGAAYEQYF. For the CDR3, the DNA is TGTGCCAGCAGCTCTCATGGCGCAGCCTACGAGCAGTACTTC.

The gene calls are TRBV30 and TRBJ1-5; TRBD1 is a possible D gene (5 bases). The length of the CDR3 is 17 residues. Trimming removed 3 bases at V and 1 base at J, with 19 bases between. The germline V gene encodes CDR1 GTSNPN and CDR2 SVGIG (reference sequence). CDR3 region: CAWSRGGSLGSNQPQHF. The CDR3 nucleotides read TGTGCCTGGAGCCGTGGGGGAAGTCTGGGGAGCAATCAGCCCCAGCATTTT.

Only one count was recorded for this clone. This rearrangement joins TRBV4-3 to TRBJ2-5; D is uncertain. Trimming shortened V by 1 base and J by 2 bases, and 8 bases separated the two germline ends. Germline assignment: CDR1 LGHNA and CDR2 YSLEER. CDR3 length equals 14 residues. The CDR3 DNA reads TGCGCCAGCAGCCAAGTCTCCGGACAAGAGACCCAGTACTTC. This codes for CASSQVSGQETQYF.

V is TRBV7-9 and J is TRBJ2-1; 7 bases are a match to TRBD2. After removal of 4 bases from V and 7 bases from J, the junction contained 10 bases not matched to a gene. CDR3 size: 15 residues. Germline V lookup: CDR1 SEHNR, CDR2 FQNEAQ (reference sequence). CDR3 nucleotide sequence: TGTGCCAGCAGCTCAGGTGCTTTGGGGGGGAATGAGCAGTTCTTC. Translated, it gives CASSSGALGGNEQFF. The full variable domain, its missing parts supplied by reference TRBV7-9 and TRBJ2-1, is DTGVSQNPRHKITKRGQNVTFRCDPISEHNRLYWYRQTLGQGPEFLTYFQNEAQLEKSRLLSDRFSAERPKGSFSTLEIQRTEQGDSAMYLCASSSGALGGNEQFFGPGTRLTVL.

This chain links TRBV5-6 with TRBJ2-3; 8 bases are a match to TRBD2. The CDR3 is made up of 16 amino acids. Unmatched junction bases numbered 8, after V lost 1 base and J lost 4 bases. Germline assignment: CDR1 SGHDT and CDR2 YYEEEE. For the CDR3, the DNA is TGTGCCAGCAGCTTGCGGACGATAGCGGGATCAGATACGCAGTATTTT. This gives the protein CASSLRTIAGSDTQYF.